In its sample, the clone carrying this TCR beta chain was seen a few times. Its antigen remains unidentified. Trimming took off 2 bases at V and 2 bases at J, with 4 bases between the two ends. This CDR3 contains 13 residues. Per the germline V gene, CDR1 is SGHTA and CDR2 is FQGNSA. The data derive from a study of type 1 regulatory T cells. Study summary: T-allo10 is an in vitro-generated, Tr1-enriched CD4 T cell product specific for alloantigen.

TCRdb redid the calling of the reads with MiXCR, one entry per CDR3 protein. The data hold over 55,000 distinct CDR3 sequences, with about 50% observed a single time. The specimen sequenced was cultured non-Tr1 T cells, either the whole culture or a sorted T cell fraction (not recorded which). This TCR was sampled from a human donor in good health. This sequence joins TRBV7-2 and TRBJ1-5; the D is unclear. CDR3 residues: CASSLQGNQPQHF. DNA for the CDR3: TGTGCCAGCAGCTTACAGGGCAATCAGCCCCAGCATTTT.